The 8 T cell receptor beta chains given below trace back to one sample, sequenced in a study of blood T cell repertoires in COVID-19. The method was immunoSEQ multiplex PCR; TCRdb's version includes in-frame clones alone and lacks a portion of them. This table holds 250,000 to 300,000 clones, roughly 85% found once. What was sequenced was peripheral blood. The receptors shown here come from a man in his fifties or sixties with active or convalescent COVID-19.

The chain employs TRBV29-1 and TRBJ2-7; the match to TRBD2 covers 7 bases. CDR1 is SQVTM, CDR2 ANQGSEA, per germline. This CDR3 contains 13 residues. Trimming cost V 3 bases and J 3 bases; bases outside gene matches: 5. The CDR3, as DNA: TGCAGCGTTGAGGGGAGGGAGGACTACGAGCAGTACTTC. This sequence encodes CSVEGREDYEQYF.

Comment on this clone: Since no conserved phenylalanine or tryptophan closes the CDR3, a read error is the likely cause. The limits of the CDR3 on the DNA are not certain, so only TCRdb's listed CDR3 is given. The chain employs TRBV3-1 (or the pseudogene TRBV3-2) and TRBJ2-7; TRBD2 is the table's D call and was not checked against the DNA. The CDR3 is 13 amino acids long, termini counted. Germline V lookup: CDR1 LGHDT, CDR2 YNNKEL (reference sequence). The chain's CDR3 is CASSQEEGREGLR.

The CDR3 DNA is TGTGCCAGCAGCTTGGAGACAGGGGGCATAGGCTACGAGCAGTACTTC. Translating it yields CASSLETGGIGYEQYF. V gene TRBV5-4 combines with J gene TRBJ2-7; 10 bases are a match to TRBD1. CDR1 is SGHNT, CDR2 YYREEE, per germline (reference sequence). V lost 0 bases to trimming and J lost 3 bases; unmatched junction nucleotides: 6. The CDR3 is 16 amino acids. The whole variable domain, filled in from reference TRBV5-4 and TRBJ2-7, reads ETGVTQSPTHLIKTRGQQVTLRCSSQSGHNTVSWYQQALGQGPQFIFQYYREEENGRGNFPPRFSGLQFPNYSSELNVNALELDDSALYLCASSLETGGIGYEQYFGPGTRLTVT.

V and J are TRBV6-5 and TRBJ1-6; TRBD1 matches 8 bases. The CDR3 extends over 15 amino acids. In germline, CDR1 is MNHEY, CDR2 SVGAGI. Trimming cost V 6 bases and J 3 bases; bases outside gene matches: 4. The CDR3 nucleotides are TGTGCCAGCAGAACAGACAGGGGCTATAATTCACCCCTCCACTTT. It translates to CASRTDRGYNSPLHF.

The rearrangement links TRBV18 to TRBJ2-7, with 8 bases fitting TRBD2. CDR1 is KGHSH and CDR2 is LQKENI in the germline V gene. The CDR3 extends over 14 amino acids. V was clipped by 0 bases and J by 6 bases; unmatched bases: 4. The DNA of the CDR3 is TGTGCCAGCTCACCACCGGGGCGGGAGGTCGAGCAGTACTTC. This encodes CASSPPGREVEQYF.

This rearrangement joins TRBV19 to TRBJ2-2, with 13 bases aligning to TRBD2. This CDR3 is built from 19 residues. The V gene end was trimmed by 6 bases and the J gene end by 2 bases; junction bases not matched to a gene: 12. Per germline, CDR1 LNHDA and CDR2 SQIVND (reference sequence). This CDR3 is CASSSSGTSGALNTGELFF. The CDR3 region has the DNA TGTGCCAGTAGCTCCTCCGGGACTAGCGGGGCCCTTAACACCGGGGAGCTGTTTTTT.

This chain joins TRBV11-3 and TRBJ2-1; possibly TRBD1 for D (6 bases). The V end was cut by 2 bases, the J end by 9 bases, with 14 bases between. The CDR3 extends over 14 amino acids. CDR1 is SGHNT, CDR2 YENEEA, per germline. CDR3 residues: CASSLRWGQGEQFF. Here the CDR3 DNA reads TGTGCCAGCAGCTTACGTTGGGGGCAGGGTGAGCAGTTCTTC.

V is TRBV13 and J is TRBJ2-1; TRBD2 might be the D (6 bases). Between the trimmed V and J ends, which lost 8 bases and 7 bases, there was a span of 21 bases. Germline V gene data show CDR1 as PRHDT and CDR2 as FYEKMQ (reference sequence). The CDR3 runs to 15 residues. The CDR3 bases are TGTGCCAGCCTCAGAGTAGCGGACGCGCGGAATGAGCAGTTCTTC. The encoded protein is CASLRVADARNEQFF.